This TCR beta chain was documented in a study of blood T cells in healthy people across ages. Using a J-beta primer mix together with a sample-barcoded 5' primer, a second PCR was run for roughly 6 to 12 cycles. TCRdb reanalysed the 5' RACE reads using MiXCR and keeps one entry per CDR3 protein. The profile shows about 1,600,000 distinct CDR3 sequences, approximately 38% of them singletons. The CDR3 sequence is 14 residues long. Germline V gene lookup returns CDR1 SGHNT and CDR2 YENEEA. The V segment lost 8 bases and the J segment 1 base; nucleotides outside the gene matches: 3. There were at least 5.5 micrograms of total RNA extracted from every sample.

Sequencing used blood. The chain recombines TRBV11-3 with TRBJ2-5, with 11 bases fitting TRBD1. The sequence was collected from a woman between 18 and 30 years old in good health. The CDR3 bases are TGTGCCAGCCGGGACAGGGGGTGCCAAGAGACCCAGTACTTC. Protein: CASRDRGCQETQYF.